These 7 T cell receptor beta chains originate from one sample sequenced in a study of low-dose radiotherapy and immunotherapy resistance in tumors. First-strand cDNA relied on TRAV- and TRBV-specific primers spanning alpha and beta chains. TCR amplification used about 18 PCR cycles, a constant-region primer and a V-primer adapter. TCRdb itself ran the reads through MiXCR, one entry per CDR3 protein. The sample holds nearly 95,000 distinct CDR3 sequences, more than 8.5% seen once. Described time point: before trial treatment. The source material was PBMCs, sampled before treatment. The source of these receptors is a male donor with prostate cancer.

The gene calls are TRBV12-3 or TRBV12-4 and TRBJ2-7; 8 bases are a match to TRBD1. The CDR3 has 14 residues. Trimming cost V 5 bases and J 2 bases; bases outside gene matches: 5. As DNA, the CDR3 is TGTGCCAGCAGTACACCGGGACAGGCCTACGAGCAGTACTTC. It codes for CASSTPGQAYEQYF.

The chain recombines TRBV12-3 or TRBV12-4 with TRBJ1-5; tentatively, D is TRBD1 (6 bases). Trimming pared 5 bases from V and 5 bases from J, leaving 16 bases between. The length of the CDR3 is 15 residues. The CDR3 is CASSPQGLDYQPQHF. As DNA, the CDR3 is TGTGCCAGCAGTCCACAGGGATTAGATTATCAGCCCCAGCATTTT.

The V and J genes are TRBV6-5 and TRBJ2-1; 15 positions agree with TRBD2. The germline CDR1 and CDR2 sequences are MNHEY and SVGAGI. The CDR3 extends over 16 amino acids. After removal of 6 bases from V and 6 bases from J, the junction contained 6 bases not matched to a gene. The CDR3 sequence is CASSLGTSGRSNEQFF. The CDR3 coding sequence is TGTGCCAGCAGCCTCGGGACTAGCGGGAGGAGCAATGAGCAGTTCTTC.

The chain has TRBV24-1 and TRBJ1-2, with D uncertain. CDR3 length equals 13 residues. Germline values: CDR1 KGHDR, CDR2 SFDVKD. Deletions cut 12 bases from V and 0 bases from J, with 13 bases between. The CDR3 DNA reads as TGTGCCTCGATTAGGACGGCTAACTATGGCTACACCTTC. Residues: CASIRTANYGYTF.

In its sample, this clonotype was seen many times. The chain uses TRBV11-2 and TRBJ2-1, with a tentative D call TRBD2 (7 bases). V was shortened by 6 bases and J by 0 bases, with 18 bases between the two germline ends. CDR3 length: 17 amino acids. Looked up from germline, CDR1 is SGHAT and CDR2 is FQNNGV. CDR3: CASRVGGAASSYNEQFF. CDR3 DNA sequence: TGTGCCAGCAGAGTGGGGGGGGCGGCTAGCTCCTACAATGAGCAGTTCTTC.

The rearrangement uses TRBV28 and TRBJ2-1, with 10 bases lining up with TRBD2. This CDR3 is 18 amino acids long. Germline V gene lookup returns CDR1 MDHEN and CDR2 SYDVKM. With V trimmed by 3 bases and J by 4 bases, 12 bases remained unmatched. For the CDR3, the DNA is TGTGCCAGCAGTTTTGGACTAGCGGCCCACGGGGTATACAATGAGCAGTTCTTC. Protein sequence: CASSFGLAAHGVYNEQFF.

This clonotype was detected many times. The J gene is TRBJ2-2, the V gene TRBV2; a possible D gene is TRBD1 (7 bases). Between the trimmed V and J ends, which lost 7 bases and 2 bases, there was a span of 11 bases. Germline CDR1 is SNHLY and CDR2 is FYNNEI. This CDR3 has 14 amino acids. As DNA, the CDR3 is TGTGCCAGCACGCGGGACAGAAACACCGGGGAGCTGTTTTTT. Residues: CASTRDRNTGELFF.